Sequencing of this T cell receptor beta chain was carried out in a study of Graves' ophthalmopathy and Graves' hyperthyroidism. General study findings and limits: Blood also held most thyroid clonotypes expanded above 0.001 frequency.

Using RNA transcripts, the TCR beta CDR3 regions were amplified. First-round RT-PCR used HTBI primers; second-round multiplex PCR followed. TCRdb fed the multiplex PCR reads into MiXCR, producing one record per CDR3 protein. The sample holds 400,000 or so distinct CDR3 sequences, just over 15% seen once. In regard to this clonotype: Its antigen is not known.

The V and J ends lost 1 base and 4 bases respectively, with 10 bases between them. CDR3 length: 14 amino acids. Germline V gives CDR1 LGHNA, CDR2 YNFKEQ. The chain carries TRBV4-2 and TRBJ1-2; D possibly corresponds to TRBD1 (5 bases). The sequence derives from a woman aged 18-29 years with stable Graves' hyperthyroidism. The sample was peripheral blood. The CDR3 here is CASSQVRVAYGYTF. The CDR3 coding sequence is TGTGCCAGCAGCCAAGTCAGGGTGGCCTATGGCTACACCTTC.